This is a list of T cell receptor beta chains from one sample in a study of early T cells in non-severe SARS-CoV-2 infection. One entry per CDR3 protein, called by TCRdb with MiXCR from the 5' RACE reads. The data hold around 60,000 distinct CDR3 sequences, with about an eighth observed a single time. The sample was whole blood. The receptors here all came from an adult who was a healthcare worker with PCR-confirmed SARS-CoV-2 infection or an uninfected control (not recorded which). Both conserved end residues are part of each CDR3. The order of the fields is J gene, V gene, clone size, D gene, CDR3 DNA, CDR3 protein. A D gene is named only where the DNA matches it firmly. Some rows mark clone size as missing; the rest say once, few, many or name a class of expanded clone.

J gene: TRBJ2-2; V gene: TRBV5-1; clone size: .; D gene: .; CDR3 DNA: TGCGCCAGCAGGGTTCAGGCCGGGGAGCTGTTTTTT; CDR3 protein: CASRVQAGELFF
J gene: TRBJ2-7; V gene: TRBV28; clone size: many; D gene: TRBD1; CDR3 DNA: TGTGCCAGCAGTTTATACAGGGGCAACGAGCAGTACTTC; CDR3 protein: CASSLYRGNEQYF
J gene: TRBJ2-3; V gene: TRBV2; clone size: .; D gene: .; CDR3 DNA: TGTGCCAGCAGGGGGGATGGGACAGATACGCAGTATTTT; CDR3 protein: CASRGDGTDTQYF
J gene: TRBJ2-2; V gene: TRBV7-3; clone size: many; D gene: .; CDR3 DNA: TGTGCCAGCAGCCCGGCAGGGACCGGGGAGCTGTTTTTT; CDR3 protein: CASSPAGTGELFF
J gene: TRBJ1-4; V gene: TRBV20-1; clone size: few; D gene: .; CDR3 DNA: TGCAGTACCGAAAGGGGGACCGCCGAGGAAAAACTGTTTTTT; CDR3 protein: CSTERGTAEEKLFF
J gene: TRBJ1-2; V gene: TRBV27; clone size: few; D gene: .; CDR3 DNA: TGTGCCAGCAGTCGGCGGGGAAACTATGGCTACACCTTC; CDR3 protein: CASSRRGNYGYTF
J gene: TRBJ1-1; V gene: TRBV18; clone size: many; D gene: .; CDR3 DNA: TGTGCCAGCTCACCTGGCAGTAGCACTGAAGCTTTCTTT; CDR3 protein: CASSPGSSTEAFF
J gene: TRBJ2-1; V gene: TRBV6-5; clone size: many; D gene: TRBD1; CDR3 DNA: TGTGCCAGCAGTCCCCGGACAGGGAGCTCCTACAATGAGCAGTTCTTC; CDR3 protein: CASSPRTGSSYNEQFF
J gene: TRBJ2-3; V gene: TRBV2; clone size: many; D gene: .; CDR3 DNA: TGTGCCAGCAACGGGGTAGGCACAGATACGCAGTATTTT; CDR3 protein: CASNGVGTDTQYF
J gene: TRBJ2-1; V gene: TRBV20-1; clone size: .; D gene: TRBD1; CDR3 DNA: TGCAGTGCTGAGAGGGGGCGTAATGAGCAGTTCTTC; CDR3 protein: CSAERGRNEQFF
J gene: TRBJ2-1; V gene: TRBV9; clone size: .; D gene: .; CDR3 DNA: TGTGCCAGCAGCGTTTTAGCGACAGACAATGAGCAGTTCTTC; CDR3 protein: CASSVLATDNEQFF
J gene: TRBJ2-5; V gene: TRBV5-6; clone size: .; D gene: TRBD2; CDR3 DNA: TGTGCCAGCAGCCCGGGACTAGCGGGGAAGGAGACCCAGTACTTC; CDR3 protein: CASSPGLAGKETQYF
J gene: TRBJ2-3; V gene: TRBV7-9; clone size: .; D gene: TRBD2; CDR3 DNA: TGTGCCAGCAGCTTAGCGCTAGCGGGGGGGCCCACAGATACGCAGTATTTT; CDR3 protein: CASSLALAGGPTDTQYF
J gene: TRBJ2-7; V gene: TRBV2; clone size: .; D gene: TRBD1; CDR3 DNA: TGTGCCAGCAGTCTCATCGGGGACAGTCACTTC; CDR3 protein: CASSLIGDSHF
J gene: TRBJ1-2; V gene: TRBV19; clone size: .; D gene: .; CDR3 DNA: TGTGCCAGTAGTACGGGGGCCGCCTATGGCTACACCTTC; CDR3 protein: CASSTGAAYGYTF
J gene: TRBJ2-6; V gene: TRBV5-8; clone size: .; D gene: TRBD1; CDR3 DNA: TGTGCCAGCAGCTCCGGGACAGGGGCCTCTGGGGCCAACGTCCTGACTTTC; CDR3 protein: CASSSGTGASGANVLTF
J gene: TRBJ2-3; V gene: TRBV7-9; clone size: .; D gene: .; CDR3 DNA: TGTGCCAGCAGCTCAGTTTACAGGGTGCATGGAGATACGCAGTATTTT; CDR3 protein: CASSSVYRVHGDTQYF
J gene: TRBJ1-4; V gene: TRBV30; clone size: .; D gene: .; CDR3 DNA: TGTGCCTGGAGTGGACAGTTTAATGAAAAACTGTTTTTT; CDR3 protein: CAWSGQFNEKLFF
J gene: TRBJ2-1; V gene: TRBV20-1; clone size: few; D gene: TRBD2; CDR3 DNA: TGCAGTGCTGGGCGGGGGGAATACAATGAGCAGTTCTTC; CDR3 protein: CSAGRGEYNEQFF
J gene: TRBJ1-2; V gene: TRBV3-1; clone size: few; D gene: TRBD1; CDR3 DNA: TGTGCCAGCAGCTCTCGTGGACAGGGGGGAAACTATGGCTACACCTTC; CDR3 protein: CASSSRGQGGNYGYTF
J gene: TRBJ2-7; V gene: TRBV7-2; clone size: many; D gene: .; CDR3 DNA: TGTGCCAGCAGGCAGACCAACAGGGTTCCCGAGCAGTACTTC; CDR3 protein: CASRQTNRVPEQYF
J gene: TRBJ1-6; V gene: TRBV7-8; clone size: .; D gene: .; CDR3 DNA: TGTGCCAGCAGCTGGACTAATTCACCCCTCCACTTT; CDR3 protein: CASSWTNSPLHF
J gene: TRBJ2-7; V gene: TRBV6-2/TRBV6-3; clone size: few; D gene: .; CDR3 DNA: TGTGCCAGCAGTTACTCGGGGACGTTCGGGTTCGAGCAGTACTTC; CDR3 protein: CASSYSGTFGFEQYF
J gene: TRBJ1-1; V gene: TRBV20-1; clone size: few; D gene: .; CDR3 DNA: TGCAGTGCTACACAGGGAGCCACTGAAGCTTTCTTT; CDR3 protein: CSATQGATEAFF
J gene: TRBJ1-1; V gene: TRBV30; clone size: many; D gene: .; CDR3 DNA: TGTGCCTGGAGTTCGACGTCGAGCACTGAAGCTTTCTTT; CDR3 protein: CAWSSTSSTEAFF
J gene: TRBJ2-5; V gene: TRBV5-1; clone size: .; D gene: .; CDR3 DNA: TGCGCCAGCAGCCACCTGTCCGGGCGGGGAAACCAAGAGACCCAGTACTTC; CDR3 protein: CASSHLSGRGNQETQYF
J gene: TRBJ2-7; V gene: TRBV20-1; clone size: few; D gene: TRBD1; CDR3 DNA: TGCAGTGCTAGAGATGGGACAGGGAGCTCCTACGAGCAGTACTTC; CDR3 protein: CSARDGTGSSYEQYF
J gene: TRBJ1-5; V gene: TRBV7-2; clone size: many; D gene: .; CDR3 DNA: TGTGCCAGCAGCTTAATGGGGGGGCAGCCCCAGCATTTT; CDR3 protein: CASSLMGGQPQHF
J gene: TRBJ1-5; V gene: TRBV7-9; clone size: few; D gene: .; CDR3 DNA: TGTGCCAGCAGCCGGGGAGGGGCCGCACCCTTAGATCAGCCCCAGCATTTT; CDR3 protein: CASSRGGAAPLDQPQHF
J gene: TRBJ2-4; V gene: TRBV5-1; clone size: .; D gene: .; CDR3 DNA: TGCGCCAGCAGCCCGGCTACACTAGCCAAAAACATTCAGTACTTC; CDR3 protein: CASSPATLAKNIQYF
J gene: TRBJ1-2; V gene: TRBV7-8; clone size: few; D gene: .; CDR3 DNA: TGTGCCAGCAGCCGGGACGCCCTTTCCTATGGCTACACCTTC; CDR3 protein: CASSRDALSYGYTF
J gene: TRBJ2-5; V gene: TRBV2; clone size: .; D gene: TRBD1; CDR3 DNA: TGTGCCAGCCGGACAGGGGGAATTGAGACCCAGTACTTC; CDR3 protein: CASRTGGIETQYF
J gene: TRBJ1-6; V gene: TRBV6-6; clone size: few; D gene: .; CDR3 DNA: TGTGCCAGCAGTCGTCAGGGTTCTAATAATTCACCCCTCCACTTT; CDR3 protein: CASSRQGSNNSPLHF
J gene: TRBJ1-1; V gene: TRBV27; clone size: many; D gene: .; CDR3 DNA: TGTGCCAGCAGTTTCGGGGGCGAAGCTTTCTTT; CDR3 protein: CASSFGGEAFF
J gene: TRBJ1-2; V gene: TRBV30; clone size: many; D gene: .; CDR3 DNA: TGTGCCTGGAGTACGTACCCGGGGGCCTATGGCTACACCTTC; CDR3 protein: CAWSTYPGAYGYTF
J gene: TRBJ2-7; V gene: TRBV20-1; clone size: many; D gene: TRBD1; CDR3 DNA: TGCAGTGCTAGAGATCCCGGACAGGGTACTTACGAGCAGTACTTC; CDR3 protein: CSARDPGQGTYEQYF
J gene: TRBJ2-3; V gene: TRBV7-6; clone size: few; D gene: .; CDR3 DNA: TGTGCCAGCAGCGCTTCAGGAGGCGCAGATACGCAGTATTTT; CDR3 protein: CASSASGGADTQYF
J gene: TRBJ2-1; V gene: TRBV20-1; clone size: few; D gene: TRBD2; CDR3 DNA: TGCAGTGCTCCTACCCCTAGCGGCCTCTACAATGAGCAGTTCTTC; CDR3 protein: CSAPTPSGLYNEQFF
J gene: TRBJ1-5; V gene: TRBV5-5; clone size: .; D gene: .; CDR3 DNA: TGTGCCAGCAGCCCGCGGACTGGCGGCAATCAGCCCCAGCATTTT; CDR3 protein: CASSPRTGGNQPQHF
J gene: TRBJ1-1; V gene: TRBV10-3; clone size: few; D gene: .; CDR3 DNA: TGTGCCATCAGTGAGTCACCAGTCCTAGGGCCTGAAGCTTTCTTT; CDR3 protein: CAISESPVLGPEAFF
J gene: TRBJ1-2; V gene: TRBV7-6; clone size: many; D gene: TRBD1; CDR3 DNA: TGTGCCAGCAGGGGACAGGGAGTTGGCTACACCTTC; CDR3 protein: CASRGQGVGYTF
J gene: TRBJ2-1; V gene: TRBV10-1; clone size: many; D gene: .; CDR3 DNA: TGCGCCAGCAGTGAGTCGGGCGGGACATTGCGGTTCTTC; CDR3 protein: CASSESGGTLRFF
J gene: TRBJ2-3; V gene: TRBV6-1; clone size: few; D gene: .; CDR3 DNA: TGTGCCAGCAGTGAATTGGGCGTAGACACAGATACGCAGTATTTT; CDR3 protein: CASSELGVDTDTQYF
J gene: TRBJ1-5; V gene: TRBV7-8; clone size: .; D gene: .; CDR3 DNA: TGTGCCAGCAGCCCGCGTTGGGGCCATGATTATAGCAATCAGCCCCAGCATTTT; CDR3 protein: CASSPRWGHDYSNQPQHF
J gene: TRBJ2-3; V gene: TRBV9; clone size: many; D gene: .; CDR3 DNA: TGTGCCAGCAGCGGCCTCCTCACAGATACGCAGTATTTT; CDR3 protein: CASSGLLTDTQYF
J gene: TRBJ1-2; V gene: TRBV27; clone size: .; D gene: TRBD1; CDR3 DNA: TGTACCAGCAGTCCAGGGGGGACCTATGGCTACACCTTC; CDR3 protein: CTSSPGGTYGYTF
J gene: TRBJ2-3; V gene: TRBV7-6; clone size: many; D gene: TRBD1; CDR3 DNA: TGTGCCAGCAGCTCCCGACAGGGAGATACGCAGTATTTT; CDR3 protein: CASSSRQGDTQYF
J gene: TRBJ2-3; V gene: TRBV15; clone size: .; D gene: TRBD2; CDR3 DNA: TGTGCCACCAGCACAACTAGCGGGACGCAGTATTTT; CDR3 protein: CATSTTSGTQYF